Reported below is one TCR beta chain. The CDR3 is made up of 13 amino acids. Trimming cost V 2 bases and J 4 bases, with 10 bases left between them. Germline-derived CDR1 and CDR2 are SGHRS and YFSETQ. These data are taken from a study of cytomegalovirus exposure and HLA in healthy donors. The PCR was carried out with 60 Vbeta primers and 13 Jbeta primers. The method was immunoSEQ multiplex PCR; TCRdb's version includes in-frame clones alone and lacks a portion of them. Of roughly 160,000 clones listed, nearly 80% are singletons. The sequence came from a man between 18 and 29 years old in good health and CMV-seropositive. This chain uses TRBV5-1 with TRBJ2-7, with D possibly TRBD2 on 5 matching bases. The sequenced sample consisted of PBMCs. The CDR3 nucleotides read TGCGCCAGCAGCTTTTCTTCGGGGTACGAGCAGTACTTC. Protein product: CASSFSSGYEQYF.